These 20 T cell receptor beta chains were all obtained from the same sample, sequenced in a study of regulatory T cells in long-lasting Graves disease. As to time point: newly diagnosed GD, antithyroid drugs for less than 3 months. Researchers made the TCR library from RNA that was extracted from PBMCs. With iRepertoire HTBI primers and Arm-PCR of CDR3 regions, TCR beta libraries were built. TCRdb recomputed calls from the multiplex PCR reads with MiXCR, one row per CDR3 protein. The sample has 400,000 to 500,000 distinct CDR3 sequences, about 15% seen once; the top ten hold approximately 12%. The data also belong to a second study, concerning T cells in Graves' hyperthyroidism and ophthalmopathy.

The source was peripheral blood mononuclear cells (PBMCs), collected at new diagnosis, from a patient treated with antithyroid drugs. Every receptor here comes from a woman under 40 with Graves disease.

This clonotype occurred many times. V is TRBV6-9 and J is TRBJ2-7, with 11 nucleotides matching TRBD2. In germline, CDR1 is MNHGY, CDR2 SVAAGI. V shed 4 bases, J shed 3 bases, and the junction held 2 bases outside the gene matches. This CDR3 spans 14 amino acids. In DNA form, the CDR3 reads TGTGCCAGCAGTTCCCTAGCGGGAGGCTACGAGCAGTACTTC. Its protein product is CASSSLAGGYEQYF.

This clonotype has a count of ten or more. This chain links TRBV7-9 with TRBJ2-1; D is possibly TRBD2 (5 bases). The CDR3 consists of 13 residues. The germline V gene encodes CDR1 SEHNR and CDR2 FQNEAQ (reference sequence). V lost 6 bases and J lost 8, with 14 bases in between. This CDR3 is CASSQTSGDEQFF. CDR3 DNA: TGTGCCAGCAGTCAAACGAGCGGCGATGAGCAGTTCTTC.

This clonotype was detected a few times. The chain combines TRBV6-9 with TRBJ1-2; weak D call: TRBD1 (6 bases). Germline V lookup: CDR1 MNHGY, CDR2 SVAAGI. CDR3 length equals 15 residues. The V gene lost 3 bases and the J gene lost 2 bases, with 13 bases spanning the gap. CDR3 region: CASSYSGTPNYGYTF. The CDR3 DNA reads as TGTGCCAGCAGTTACTCCGGGACACCCAACTATGGCTACACCTTC.

This clonotype has ten or more counts. V and J are TRBV12-3 or TRBV12-4 and TRBJ1-1, with D perhaps matching TRBD1 (5 bases). V was trimmed by 6 bases and J by 6 bases, leaving 11 bases between them. The CDR3 is made up of 12 amino acids. DNA of the CDR3: TGTGCCAGCAGGAGGAGGGGTCCTGAAGCTTTCTTT. Its protein product is CASRRRGPEAFF.

This clonotype was seen at least ten times. J is TRBJ1-6 and V is TRBV2; D unresolved. Trimming removed 5 bases at V and 4 bases at J, with 9 bases between. The germline V gene has CDR1 SNHLY and CDR2 FYNNEI. This CDR3 contains 14 residues. CDR3 loop: CASSTGNYNSPLHF. The CDR3 DNA is TGTGCCAGCAGTACCGGGAATTATAATTCACCCCTCCACTTT.

V usage is TRBV19 and J usage is TRBJ1-2; D is unresolved. The germline V and J ends were trimmed by 4 bases and 8 bases, with 11 bases remaining between them. CDR3 size: 12 residues. The V gene's germline CDR1 is LNHDA and CDR2 SQIVND (reference sequence). CDR3 loop: CASSTGSRGYTF. The CDR3, as DNA: TGTGCCAGTAGTACCGGGTCCCGCGGCTACACCTTC.

This clonotype was detected many times. The chain recombines TRBV20-1 with TRBJ2-7; possibly TRBD1 for D (6 bases). V lost 3 bases, J lost 6 bases, and 21 bases lay in between. The CDR3 loop spans 15 amino acids. The germline CDR1 and CDR2 sequences are DFQATT and SNEGSKA (reference sequence). The CDR3: CSARGASWQGGEQYF. DNA for the CDR3: TGCAGTGCTAGGGGGGCTTCCTGGCAAGGAGGCGAGCAGTACTTC.

This clonotype was seen ten or more times. V is TRBV7-9 and J is TRBJ2-7; 8 bases match TRBD2. V lost 3 bases, J lost 7 bases, and 5 bases stayed unmatched. The CDR3 is 13 amino acids. Looked up from germline, CDR1 is SEHNR and CDR2 is FQNEAQ (reference sequence). The CDR3 DNA is TGTGCCAGCAGCTTGGACCAGCGGGGGGAGCAGTACTTC. Translated, it gives CASSLDQRGEQYF. The full variable domain, rest sourced from reference TRBV7-9 and TRBJ2-7, is DTGVSQNPRHKITKRGQNVTFRCDPISEHNRLYWYRQTLGQGPEFLTYFQNEAQLEKSRLLSDRFSAERPKGSFSTLEIQRTEQGDSAMYLCASSLDQRGEQYFGPGTRLTVT.

This clonotype was detected many times. This chain joins TRBV3-1 and TRBJ2-5; the D is unclear. The CDR3 consists of 13 residues. CDR1 is LGHDT and CDR2 is YNNKEL in the germline V gene (reference sequence). V lost 1 base, J lost 5 bases, and 8 bases lay in between. CDR3 in DNA: TGTGCCAGCAGCCAAGTTAATCGGGAGACCCAGTACTTC. This encodes CASSQVNRETQYF.

A word on this clonotype: A far larger clone is just one base off, so this is likely a read error. V gene TRBV15 combines with J gene TRBJ2-1; 7 bases fit TRBD1. TRBJ2-3 explains the end of the DNA better; the J call may be wrong. The CDR3 totals 14 residues. Looked up from germline, CDR1 is LNHNV and CDR2 is YYDKDF (reference sequence). This CDR3 reads CATSKGTEPDAQYF. The CDR3 DNA sequence: TGTGCCACCAGCAAAGGGACAGAACCAGATGCGCAGTATTTT.

The CDR3 loop reads CSARVEPGRRVRSSYNEQFF. CDR3 nucleotides: TGCAGTGCTAGAGTGGAACCGGGACGAAGGGTTCGGAGCTCCTACAATGAGCAGTTCTTC. The V and J genes are TRBV20-1 and TRBJ2-1; D is possibly TRBD1 or TRBD2 (5 bases each). V was clipped by 1 base and J by 0 bases, with 25 bases between them. CDR3 length: 20 amino acids. Per the germline V gene, CDR1 is DFQATT and CDR2 is SNEGSKA (reference sequence).

The sample holds many counts of this clonotype. The chain joins TRBV20-1 to TRBJ2-2; D is unclear. V lost 4 bases and J lost 3, with 9 bases in between. The CDR3 runs to 13 residues. Looked up from germline, CDR1 is DFQATT and CDR2 is SNEGSKA (reference sequence). In nucleotides, the CDR3 is TGCAGTGCTATCGGTGGACACACCGGGGAGCTGTTTTTT. Protein sequence: CSAIGGHTGELFF.

A few counts support this clonotype. The chain recombines TRBV6-1 with TRBJ1-4; maybe TRBD1 (6 bases). V gave up 6 bases and J gave up 6 bases, with 14 bases separating them. The CDR3 contains 14 residues. The germline gives CDR1 MNHNS, CDR2 SASEGT. The CDR3 sequence: CASSPEYRDEKLFF. Here the CDR3 DNA reads TGTGCCAGCAGCCCCGAATACAGGGATGAAAAACTGTTTTTT.

This clonotype has a handful of counts. The chain carries TRBV24-1 and TRBJ2-2, with unresolved D. The CDR3 sequence is 13 residues long. Germline V gene data show CDR1 as KGHDR and CDR2 as SFDVKD. Trimming removed 4 bases from V and 7 bases from J, with 9 bases in between. The CDR3 nucleotides are TGTGCCACCAGTGACACACTTAACGGGGAGCTGTTTTTT. It encodes CATSDTLNGELFF.

There are a few counts of this clonotype. This chain links TRBV6-9 with TRBJ2-2; D call uncertain. CDR3 length equals 17 residues. V was trimmed by 3 bases and J by 3 bases, leaving 17 bases between them. Germline lookup yields CDR1 MNHGY and CDR2 SVAAGI. The CDR3 is CASSYSPLGGDTGELFF. The CDR3 coding sequence is TGTGCCAGCAGTTACTCCCCGTTGGGTGGCGACACCGGGGAGCTGTTTTTT.

The chain links TRBV7-2 to TRBJ1-4; unclear D gene. This CDR3 contains 15 residues. Germline-derived CDR1 and CDR2 are SGHTA and FQGNSA. Trimming shortened V by 5 bases and J by 5 bases, and 15 bases separated the two germline ends. The CDR3, as DNA: TGTGCCAGCAGCCCCAGCACGATGATCAATGAAAAACTGTTTTTT. It encodes CASSPSTMINEKLFF. The variable domain in full, completed from reference TRBV7-2 and TRBJ1-4, reads GAGVSQSPSNKVTEKGKDVELRCDPISGHTALYWYRQSLGQGLEFLIYFQGNSAPDKSGLPSDRFSAERTGGSVSTLTIQRTQQEDSAVYLCASSPSTMINEKLFFGSGTQLSVL.

This clonotype has at least ten counts. J is TRBJ1-1 and V is TRBV28, with 7 positions matching TRBD1. V lost 5 bases and J lost 1; bases outside the gene matches: 7. This CDR3 region has 15 residues. Germline lookup yields CDR1 MDHEN and CDR2 SYDVKM. CDR3 protein: CASSDYRGTNTEAFF. CDR3 DNA sequence: TGTGCCAGCAGTGATTACAGGGGTACGAACACTGAAGCTTTCTTT. Together with reference TRBV28 and TRBJ1-1, the CDR3 gives the full variable domain: DVKVTQSSRYLVKRTGEKVFLECVQDMDHENMFWYRQDPGLGLRLIYFSYDVKMKEKGDIPEGYSVSREKKERFSLILESASTNQTSMYLCASSDYRGTNTEAFFGQGTRLTVV.

This clonotype has at least ten counts. V usage is TRBV28 and J usage is TRBJ2-3, with TRBD2 matching over 7 bases. The trim removed 3 bases at V and 10 bases at J, leaving 7 bases unmatched. From germline, CDR1 is MDHEN and CDR2 SYDVKM. The CDR3 is 13 amino acids. The CDR3 DNA sequence: TGTGCCAGCAGTTTGGCGGGAGTGGTGGCGCAGTATTTT. Translation gives CASSLAGVVAQYF.

This clonotype was detected ten times or more. The chain combines TRBV20-1 with TRBJ2-1; TRBD2 matches 14 bases. This CDR3 comprises 15 residues. Germline V gene lookup returns CDR1 DFQATT and CDR2 SNEGSKA (reference sequence). J lost 15 bases, V lost 6 bases, and 16 bases had no gene match. CDR3 sequence reads: CSAPIPGLAGEGTFF. The CDR3 DNA is TGCAGTGCCCCTATTCCGGGACTAGCGGGAGAAGGGACGTTCTTC.

The chain is built from TRBV18 and TRBJ2-7, with a tentative D call TRBD1 (5 bases). Per germline, CDR1 KGHSH and CDR2 LQKENI. The CDR3 consists of 16 residues. Trimming pared 6 bases from V and 0 bases from J, leaving 18 bases between. DNA for the CDR3: TGTGCCAGCTCTCAAAGCGTAGGGCAGGGCTCCTACGAGCAGTACTTC. Translating it yields CASSQSVGQGSYEQYF.